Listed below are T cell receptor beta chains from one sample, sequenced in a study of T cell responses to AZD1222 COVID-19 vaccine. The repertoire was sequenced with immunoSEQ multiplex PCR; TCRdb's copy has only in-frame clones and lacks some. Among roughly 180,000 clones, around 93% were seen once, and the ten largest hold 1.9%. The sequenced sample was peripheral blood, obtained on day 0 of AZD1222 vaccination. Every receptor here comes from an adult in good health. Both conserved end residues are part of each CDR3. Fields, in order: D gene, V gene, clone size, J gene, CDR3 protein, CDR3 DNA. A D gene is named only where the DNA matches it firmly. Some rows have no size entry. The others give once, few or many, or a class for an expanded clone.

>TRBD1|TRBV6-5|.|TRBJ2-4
CASSTQGRGIQYF
TGTGCCAGCAGCACACAGGGGAGAGGCATTCAGTACTTC
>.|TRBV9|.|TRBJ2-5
CASSVGPREQETQYF
TGTGCCAGCAGCGTAGGGCCCCGGGAGCAAGAGACCCAGTACTTC
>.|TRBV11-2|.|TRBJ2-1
CASSWAVDVNEQFF
TGTGCCAGCAGCTGGGCCGTAGACGTCAATGAGCAGTTCTTC
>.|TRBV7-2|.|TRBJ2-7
CASSPVGPSFEQYF
TGTGCCAGCAGCCCCGTCGGGCCCAGCTTCGAGCAGTACTTC
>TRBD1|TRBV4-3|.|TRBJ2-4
CASSQRQGTLAKNIQYF
TGCGCCAGCAGCCAACGACAGGGGACATTAGCCAAAAACATTCAGTACTTC
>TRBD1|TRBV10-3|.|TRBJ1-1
CAISESGQGDTEAFF
TGTGCCATCAGTGAGTCGGGACAGGGTGACACTGAAGCTTTCTTT
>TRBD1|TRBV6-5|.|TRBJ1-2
CASSTGQNYGYTF
TGTGCCAGCAGTACGGGACAGAACTATGGCTACACCTTC
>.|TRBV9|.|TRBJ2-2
CASSVYRDKNTGELFF
TGTGCCAGCAGCGTTTACCGGGACAAGAACACCGGGGAGCTGTTTTTT
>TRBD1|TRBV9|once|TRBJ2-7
CASSVQPGQVYEQYF
TGTGCCAGCAGCGTACAACCGGGACAGGTCTACGAGCAGTACTTC
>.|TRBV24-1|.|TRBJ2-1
CATSDFKEGYNEQFF
TGTGCCACCAGTGATTTTAAAGAGGGGTACAATGAGCAGTTCTTC
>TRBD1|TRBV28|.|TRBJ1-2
CASRNRGNYGYTF
TGTGCCAGCAGAAACAGGGGTAACTATGGCTACACCTTC
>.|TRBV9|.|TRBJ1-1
CASSFRGEGTEAFF
TGTGCCAGCAGCTTTAGGGGGGAGGGCACTGAAGCTTTCTTT
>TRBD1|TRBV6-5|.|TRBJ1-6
CASQGAFGSPLHF
TGTGCCAGCCAGGGGGCGTTCGGGTCACCCCTCCACTTT
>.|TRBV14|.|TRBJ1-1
CASSPRQVQNTEAFF
TGTGCCAGCAGCCCCCGACAGGTCCAGAACACTGAAGCTTTCTTT
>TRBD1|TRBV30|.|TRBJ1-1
CAWSATGQGSGEAFF
TGTGCCTGGAGTGCCACGGGACAGGGGTCAGGCGAAGCTTTCTTT
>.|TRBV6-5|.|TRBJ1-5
CASRVPNQPQHF
TGTGCCAGCAGGGTTCCGAATCAGCCCCAGCATTTT
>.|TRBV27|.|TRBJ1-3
CASSLRGPPSGNTIYF
TGTGCCAGCAGTTTACGTGGTCCCCCCTCTGGAAACACCATATATTTT
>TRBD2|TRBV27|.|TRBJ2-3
CASSLSRGGIDTQYF
TGTGCCAGCAGTTTATCGCGCGGGGGAATCGATACGCAGTATTTT
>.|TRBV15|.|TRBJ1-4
CATSRVLGGEEKLFF
TGTGCCACCAGCAGAGTATTGGGGGGAGAAGAAAAACTGTTTTTT
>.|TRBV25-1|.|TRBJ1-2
CASSDGVFGYTF
TGTGCCAGCAGTGACGGGGTATTCGGCTACACCTTC
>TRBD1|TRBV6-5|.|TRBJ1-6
CASRGRTGYNSPLHF
TGTGCCAGCAGGGGGAGGACAGGTTATAATTCACCCCTCCACTTT
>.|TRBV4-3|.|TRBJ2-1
CASSQVIGLGSNEQFF
TGCGCCAGCAGCCAAGTAATCGGGTTGGGGAGCAATGAGCAGTTCTTC